In this sample, the clone carrying this T cell receptor (beta chain) turned up many times. Its antigen is not identified. The sample comes from a study of CD8 T cells in ankylosing spondylitis. General study findings and limits: The authors reported significant enrichment of disease-linked clones in matched ankylosing spondylitis synovial fluid. Prior work had noted some motif variants in reactive arthritis blood and synovial fluid. For ankylosing spondylitis blood, a TCR beta motif of 8 or 9 highly homologous variants appeared characteristic.

Construction of TCR beta libraries was performed using quantitative 5'-RACE with molecular barcodes. TCRdb itself ran the 5' RACE reads through MiXCR, one entry per CDR3 protein. Found here are approximately 220,000 distinct CDR3 sequences, about 10% of them singletons; the top ten hold roughly 23%. The CDR3 totals 13 residues. V lost 4 bases and J lost 8; bases outside the gene matches: 6. The V gene's germline CDR1 is SGHKS and CDR2 YYEKEE (reference sequence). This receptor was obtained from a male donor with ankylosing spondylitis or in good health (not recorded which). Sequencing was done on a sample of blood, either unsorted or a sorted T cell fraction (not recorded which). The rearrangement joins TRBV5-5 to TRBJ1-2; 9 bases are a match to TRBD1. The CDR3 DNA reads as TGTGCCAGCAGCCAGGACAGGGGAGGAGGCTACACCTTC. It codes for CASSQDRGGGYTF.